Listed here are 19 T cell receptor beta chains from one sample, sequenced in a study of STAT5B mutations in CD4+ large granular lymphocyte leukemia. TCRdb's table, derived via immunoSEQ multiplex PCR, lists solely in-frame clones and lacks some. The table records around 30,000 clones, roughly 70% of them present only once. The material sequenced was CD4+ T cells from blood buffy coats. The receptor source for this set is a human donor in good health.

This chain joins TRBV6-1 and TRBJ1-5; D remains unclear. Germline V gene data show CDR1 as MNHNS and CDR2 as SASEGT. V was shortened by 6 bases and J by 3 bases, with 9 bases between the two germline ends. The CDR3 consists of 13 residues. The CDR3 sequence is CASSGEINQPQHF. The DNA of the CDR3 is TGTGCCAGCAGCGGGGAGATCAATCAGCCCCAGCATTTT.

J is TRBJ2-1 and V is TRBV5-1; 9 bases fit TRBD1. The CDR3 has 14 amino acids. V was pared by 2 bases and J by 7 bases, with 4 bases of the junction left unmatched. The germline V gene encodes CDR1 SGHRS and CDR2 YFSETQ. CDR3: CASSLDRGANEQFF. The CDR3 DNA follows: TGCGCCAGCAGCTTAGACAGGGGGGCGAATGAGCAGTTCTTC.

V is TRBV5-5 and J is TRBJ2-7; D gene unclear. Trimming removed 1 base from V and 3 bases from J, with 14 bases in between. CDR3 length: 15 residues. Germline CDR1 SGHKS, CDR2 YYEKEE (reference sequence). CDR3 nucleotides: TGTGCCAGCAGCTTGCTATTAGGAGCTAACTACGAGCAGTACGTC. This translates into CASSLLLGANYEQYV.

This clone was detected only a few times. The chain carries TRBV5-1 and TRBJ2-1, with TRBD2 as a possible D gene (6 bases). The CDR3 has 16 amino acids. V was clipped by 6 bases and J by 7 bases, with 23 bases between them. Germline CDR1 SGHRS, CDR2 YFSETQ. CDR3 amino acids: CASTISGLGRMNEQFF. DNA of the CDR3: TGCGCCAGCACCATTTCGGGACTCGGGCGAATGAATGAGCAGTTCTTC.

The sample holds a few counts of this clone. The chain couples TRBV9 to TRBJ1-5, with D perhaps TRBD1 (6 bases). Deletions cut 4 bases from V and 5 bases from J, with 13 bases between. Germline V gene sequence: CDR1 SGDLS, CDR2 YYNGEE. This CDR3 has 14 amino acids. The CDR3 sequence is CASSSGRGDQPQHF. DNA of the CDR3: TGTGCCAGCAGCTCGGGAAGGGGGGATCAGCCCCAGCATTTT. Using reference TRBV9 and TRBJ1-5 for the parts outside the CDR3, the full variable domain is DSGVTQTPKHLITATGQRVTLRCSPRSGDLSVYWYQQSLDQGLQFLIQYYNGEERAKGNILERFSAQQFPDLHSELNLSSLELGDSALYFCASSSGRGDQPQHFGDGTRLSIL.

The rearrangement uses TRBV7-2 and TRBJ2-1; 9 bases are a match to TRBD2. The V and J ends lost 2 bases and 1 base, in that order; junction bases with no gene match: 6. Germline V gene sequence: CDR1 SGHTA, CDR2 FQGNSA. The CDR3 sequence is 17 residues long. DNA for the CDR3: TGTGCCAGCAGCTTAACAGGACTAGCGTATTCCTACAATGAGCAGTTCTTC. Protein: CASSLTGLAYSYNEQFF. The whole variable domain, filled in from reference TRBV7-2 and TRBJ2-1, reads GAGVSQSPSNKVTEKGKDVELRCDPISGHTALYWYRQSLGQGLEFLIYFQGNSAPDKSGLPSDRFSAERTGGSVSTLTIQRTQQEDSAVYLCASSLTGLAYSYNEQFFGPGTRLTVL.

The rearrangement links TRBV11-2 to TRBJ1-2; TRBD1 matches 9 bases. Germline assignment: CDR1 SGHAT and CDR2 FQNNGV. V trimming: 1 base; J trimming: 8 bases; junction bases outside the gene matches: 8. The CDR3 covers 15 residues. Here the CDR3 DNA reads TGTGCCAGCAGCTTAGTGGGGACAGGGTTGGGAGGCTACACCTTC. Amino acid sequence: CASSLVGTGLGGYTF.

This chain uses TRBV7-2 with TRBJ2-1; 15 nucleotides agree with TRBD2. CDR3 length equals 18 residues. The V gene's germline CDR1 is SGHTA and CDR2 FQGNSA. V gave up 5 bases and J gave up 2 bases; unmatched junction bases: 7. The CDR3, as DNA: TGTGCCAGCAGCCAGAGGACTAGCGGGAGGGCTACCTACAATGAGCAGTTCTTC. It codes for CASSQRTSGRATYNEQFF.

The CDR3 nucleotides read TGTGCCAGCAGCAGGACTAGCGGGATGGGCACAGATACGCAGTATTTT. This translates into CASSRTSGMGTDTQYF. The chain couples TRBV9 to TRBJ2-3; 12 positions match TRBD2. CDR3 length: 16 residues. Germline V gene sequence: CDR1 SGDLS, CDR2 YYNGEE. V shed 4 bases and J 1 base; nucleotides not matched to a gene: 4. Combining the CDR3 with reference TRBV9 and TRBJ2-3 gives the whole variable domain DSGVTQTPKHLITATGQRVTLRCSPRSGDLSVYWYQQSLDQGLQFLIQYYNGEERAKGNILERFSAQQFPDLHSELNLSSLELGDSALYFCASSRTSGMGTDTQYFGPGTRLTVL.

The chain recombines TRBV2 with TRBJ1-2, with a possible D match to TRBD1 (6 bases). The ends were cut back, 10 bases at V and 6 bases at J, with 18 bases in the middle. The germline gives CDR1 SNHLY, CDR2 FYNNEI. The CDR3 length is 13 residues. Here the CDR3 reads CATQSGTLNGYTF. CDR3 nucleotides: TGTGCCACCCAATCCGGGACACTCAATGGCTACACCTTC.

The V and J genes are TRBV5-1 and TRBJ1-2; tentative D call: TRBD1 (6 bases). This CDR3 comprises 16 residues. Trimming removed 4 bases at V and 4 bases at J, with 20 bases between. The germline V gene has CDR1 SGHRS and CDR2 YFSETQ. The CDR3 region is CASSLRVGARGYGYTF. The CDR3, as DNA: TGCGCCAGCAGCCTCCGGGTGGGGGCGCGGGGCTATGGCTACACCTTC. Complete variable domain (other parts from reference TRBV5-1 and TRBJ1-2): KAGVTQTPRYLIKTRGQQVTLSCSPISGHRSVSWYQQTPGQGLQFLFEYFSETQRNKGNFPGRFSGRQFSNSRSEMNVSTLELGDSALYLCASSLRVGARGYGYTFGSGTRLTVV.

The chain is built from TRBV7-8 and TRBJ2-1; D tentatively reads TRBD1 or TRBD2 (5 bases each). CDR1 SGHVS and CDR2 FQNEAQ come from the germline V gene. This CDR3 contains 15 residues. V was shortened by 5 bases and J by 3 bases, with 14 bases between the two germline ends. The CDR3 DNA is TGTGCCAGCAGCCTGAGGGGACCGGGCTACAATGAGCAGTTCTTC. Encoded protein: CASSLRGPGYNEQFF.

The chain links TRBV29-1 to TRBJ1-1, with D perhaps TRBD1 (6 bases). Looked up from germline, CDR1 is SQVTM and CDR2 is ANQGSEA. Deletions cut 6 bases from V and 1 base from J, with 9 bases between. The CDR3 has 12 amino acids. The DNA for the CDR3 is TGCAGCGTGTCGACAGGGAACACTGAAGCTTTCTTT. Its protein product is CSVSTGNTEAFF.

The chain employs TRBV11-2 and TRBJ1-1, with a tentative D call TRBD1 (6 bases). Germline V CDR1 and CDR2: SGHAT, FQNNGV. This CDR3 is 13 amino acids long. V lost 0 bases, J lost 11 bases, and 13 bases lay in between. The DNA of the CDR3 is TGTGCCAGCAGCTTAGATAGGGGGGCTTATGCTTTCTTT. Protein: CASSLDRGAYAFF.

This clone is a singleton in its sample. The chain has TRBV19 and TRBJ2-5; 9 bases line up with TRBD1. The CDR3 is made up of 14 amino acids. J lost 2 bases, V lost 6 bases, and 4 bases had no gene match. Germline V gene sequence: CDR1 LNHDA, CDR2 SQIVND (reference sequence). Here the CDR3 DNA reads TGTGCCAGTAGCCAAGGACAGGGGCAAGAGACCCAGTACTTC. Translating it yields CASSQGQGQETQYF.

This chain joins TRBV7-8 and TRBJ2-5; 8 bases fit TRBD2. There are 15 residues in the CDR3. J was trimmed by 3 bases and V by 5 bases; bases with no gene match: 8. CDR1 is SGHVS, CDR2 FQNEAQ, per germline. The CDR3 here is CASSHVSGGKETQYF. Here the CDR3 DNA reads TGTGCCAGCAGCCACGTAAGCGGGGGAAAAGAGACCCAGTACTTC. Drawing the rest from reference TRBV7-8 and TRBJ2-5, the complete variable domain is GAGVSQSPRYKVAKRGQDVALRCDPISGHVSLFWYQQALGQGPEFLTYFQNEAQLDKSGLPSDRFFAERPEGSVSTLKIQRTQQEDSAVYLCASSHVSGGKETQYFGPGTRLLVL.

This clone was recorded once. The genes are TRBV5-1 and TRBJ1-1, with TRBD1 matching over 9 bases. The germline V gene encodes CDR1 SGHRS and CDR2 YFSETQ. This CDR3 is 15 amino acids long. The V and J ends lost 6 bases and 1 base, in that order; junction bases with no gene match: 7. The CDR3 sequence is CASKQGAVSNTEAFF. The CDR3 coding sequence is TGCGCCAGCAAACAGGGGGCCGTTTCGAACACTGAAGCTTTCTTT.

The gene calls are TRBV28 and TRBJ1-5; D not certain. CDR1 and CDR2 (germline): MDHEN, SYDVKM. This CDR3 is 14 amino acids long. The germline V and J ends were trimmed by 10 bases and 2 bases, with 15 bases remaining between them. CDR3 nucleotides: TGTGCCATGGATCGGGGAGGGCGCAATCAGCCCCAGCATTTT. Protein: CAMDRGGRNQPQHF.

This sequence joins TRBV2 and TRBJ2-3; 9 nucleotides match TRBD1. The CDR3 length is 13 residues. Germline V CDR1 and CDR2: SNHLY, FYNNEI. Losses at the gene ends were 6 bases for V and 5 bases for J; bases not matched to a gene: 3. In nucleotides, the CDR3 is TGTGCCAGCAGCGTGGACAGGGGAGATACGCAGTATTTT. Residues: CASSVDRGDTQYF.